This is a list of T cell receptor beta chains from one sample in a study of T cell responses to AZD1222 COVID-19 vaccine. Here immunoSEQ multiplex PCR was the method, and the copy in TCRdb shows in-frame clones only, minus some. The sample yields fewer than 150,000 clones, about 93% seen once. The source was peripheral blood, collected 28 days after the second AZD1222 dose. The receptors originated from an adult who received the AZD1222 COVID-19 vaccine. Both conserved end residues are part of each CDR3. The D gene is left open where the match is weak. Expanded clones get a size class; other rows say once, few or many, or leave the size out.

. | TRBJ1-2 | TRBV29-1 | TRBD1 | TGCAGCGTTGAAATAGGACAGGGGGCAGGTGGCTACACCTTC | CSVEIGQGAGGYTF
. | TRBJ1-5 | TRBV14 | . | TGTGCCAGCAGCCAAGCTGATCAGCCCCAGCATTTT | CASSQADQPQHF
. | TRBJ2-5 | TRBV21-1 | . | TGTGCCAGCAGCAAAGTCGGACCGGGACTAGCCCCCGTCCAAGAGACCCAGTACTTC | CASSKVGPGLAPVQETQYF
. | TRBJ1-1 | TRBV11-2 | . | TGTGCCAGCAGCTTAGTTATTGGCGGTGAAGCTTTCTTT | CASSLVIGGEAFF
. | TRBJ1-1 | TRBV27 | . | TGTGCCAGCAGTTTAATTGCGTACGGAGACACTGAAGCTTTCTTT | CASSLIAYGDTEAFF
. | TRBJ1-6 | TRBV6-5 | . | TGTGCCAGCAGTTACTCTCGTAGCAATAATTCACCCCTCCACTTT | CASSYSRSNNSPLHF
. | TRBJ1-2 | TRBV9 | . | TGTGCCAGCAGCGCAGGGCAGGGCGCTCGGTATGGCTACACCTTC | CASSAGQGARYGYTF
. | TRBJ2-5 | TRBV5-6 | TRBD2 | TGTGCCAGCAGCTTTCGAGCAGCGGGGGGGCCGCAGACCCAGTACTTC | CASSFRAAGGPQTQYF
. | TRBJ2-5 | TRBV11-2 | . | TGTGCCAGCAGCCCACTCAACTCCCGAGGAAAGGAGACCCAGTACTTC | CASSPLNSRGKETQYF
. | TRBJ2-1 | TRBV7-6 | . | TGTGCCAGCGCTGGAGGAGCCGGCTCCTACAATGAGCAGTTCTTC | CASAGGAGSYNEQFF
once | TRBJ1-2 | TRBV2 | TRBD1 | TGTGCCAGCAGGTTCGGGGATATACAGGGGCCTAACTATGGCTACACCTTC | CASRFGDIQGPNYGYTF
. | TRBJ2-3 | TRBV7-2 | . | TGTGCCAGCAGCTTACAGAGCGGATCTAGCACAGATACGCAGTATTTT | CASSLQSGSSTDTQYF
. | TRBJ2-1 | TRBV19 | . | TGTGCCAGTAGTTCCCCGCCTAGCGCGAGGGGGAATGAGCAGTTCTTC | CASSSPPSARGNEQFF
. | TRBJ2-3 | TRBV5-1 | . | TGCGCCAGCCGTCCCCTACTAGATAGCACAGATACGCAGTATTTT | CASRPLLDSTDTQYF
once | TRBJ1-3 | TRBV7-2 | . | TGTGCCAGCAGGGCTTTGGGAGTTGACACCATATATTTT | CASRALGVDTIYF
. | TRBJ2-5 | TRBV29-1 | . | TGCAGCGTTGCGGGACGAAACCAAGAGACCCAGTACTTC | CSVAGRNQETQYF
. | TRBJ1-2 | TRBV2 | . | TGTGCCAGCAGTCTCCCGCGGGACGGCTACACCTTC | CASSLPRDGYTF
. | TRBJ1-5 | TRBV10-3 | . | TGTGCCATCAGCACTGAGACGAATCAGCCCCAGCATTTT | CAISTETNQPQHF
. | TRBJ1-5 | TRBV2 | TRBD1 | TGTGCCAGCGGCACCGGGACAGGGATGACTCAGCCCCAGCATTTT | CASGTGTGMTQPQHF
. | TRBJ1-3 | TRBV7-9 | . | TGTGCCAGCAGCTTAGCTGGGAGCTCTGGAAACACCATATATTTT | CASSLAGSSGNTIYF
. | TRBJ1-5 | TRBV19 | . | TGTGCCAGTAGTATTGGTGAATCAAACCAGCATTTT | CASSIGESNQHF
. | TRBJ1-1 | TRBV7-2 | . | TGTGCCAGCAGGGGGCGCGGGGGGCCAGGCACTGAAGCTTTCTTT | CASRGRGGPGTEAFF
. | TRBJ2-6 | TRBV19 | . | TGTGCCAGTAGTACGGTACTGAGGGCCTCTGGGGCCAACGTCCTGACTTTC | CASSTVLRASGANVLTF
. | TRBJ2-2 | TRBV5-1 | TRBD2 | TGCGCCAGCAGCCAACTGACTGGGAGGGAAACCGGGGAGCTGTTTTTT | CASSQLTGRETGELFF
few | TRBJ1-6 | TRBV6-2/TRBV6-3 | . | TGTGCCAGCAGCGGGACGCTGGAAAATTCACCCCTCCACTTT | CASSGTLENSPLHF
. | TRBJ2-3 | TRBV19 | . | TGTGCCAGCCAGTGGGACAAGTACACAGATACGCAGTATTTT | CASQWDKYTDTQYF
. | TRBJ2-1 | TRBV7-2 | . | TGTGCCAGCAGCCCCACCCCCACCTACCTCCGCACCTACAATGAGCAGTTCTTC | CASSPTPTYLRTYNEQFF
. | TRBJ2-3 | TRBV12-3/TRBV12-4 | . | TGTGCCAGTAACCCGCGCCCAGATTCGCAGTATTTT | CASNPRPDSQYF
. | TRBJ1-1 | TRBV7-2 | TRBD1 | TGTGCCAGCAGCTTTGGACAGGGGGGGACTGAAGCTTTCTTT | CASSFGQGGTEAFF
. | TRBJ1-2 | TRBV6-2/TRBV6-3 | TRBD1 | TGTGCCAGCAGCCCCCGGGACAGGGGTGCCTATGGCTACACCTTC | CASSPRDRGAYGYTF
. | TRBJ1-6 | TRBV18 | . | TGTGCCAGCTCACCATCCCAGGGCGATTCACCCCTCCACTTT | CASSPSQGDSPLHF
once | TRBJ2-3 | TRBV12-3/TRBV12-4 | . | TGTGCCACCAAAGGGGACTCAACAGATACGCAGTATTTT | CATKGDSTDTQYF
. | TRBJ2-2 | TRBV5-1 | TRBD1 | TGCGCCAGCAGCCGATCGGGACAGGCGGGGACCGGGGAGCTGTTTTTT | CASSRSGQAGTGELFF
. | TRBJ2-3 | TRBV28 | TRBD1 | TGTGCCAGCAGTTTAAGGGGGCTGATGGGCACAGATACGCAGTATTTT | CASSLRGLMGTDTQYF
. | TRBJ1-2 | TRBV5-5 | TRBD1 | TGTGCCAGCAGCTTCCTACAGGGGGCCTATGGCTACACCTTC | CASSFLQGAYGYTF
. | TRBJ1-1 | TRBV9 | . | TGTGCCAGCAGCGTAGGGCGGGGTTTCGACACTGAAGCTTTCTTT | CASSVGRGFDTEAFF
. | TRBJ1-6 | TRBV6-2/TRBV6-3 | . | TGTGCCACCCGCCCGGGACCGTACTATTCACCCCTCCACTTT | CATRPGPYYSPLHF
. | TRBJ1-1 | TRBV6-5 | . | TGTGCCAGCAGTTCCAACCCGGGACGGACCAACACTGAAGCTTTCTTT | CASSSNPGRTNTEAFF
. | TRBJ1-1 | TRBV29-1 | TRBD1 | TGCAGCGGACAGGGGACACCGACTGAAGCTTTCTTT | CSGQGTPTEAFF
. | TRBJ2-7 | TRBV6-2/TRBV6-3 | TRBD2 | TGTGCCAGCAGTCCGGGGGGATCTATCTACGAGCAGTACTTC | CASSPGGSIYEQYF
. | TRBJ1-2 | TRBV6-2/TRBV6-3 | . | TGTGCCAGCAGTTATGACGGGGACTATGGCTACACCTTC | CASSYDGDYGYTF
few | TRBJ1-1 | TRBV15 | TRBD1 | TGTGCCACCAGCACGCCAGGGGGTGAAGCTTTCTTT | CATSTPGGEAFF
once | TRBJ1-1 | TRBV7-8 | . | TGTGCCAGCAGCTCACCGGGCCTCTGGGCTTTCTTT | CASSSPGLWAFF
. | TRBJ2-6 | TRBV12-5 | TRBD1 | TGTGCTAGTGGTTTGGACCCCAGGACAGGGGGTCGCATACTGGGAGGGGCCAACGTCCTGACTTTC | CASGLDPRTGGRILGGANVLTF
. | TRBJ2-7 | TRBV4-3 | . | TGCGCCAGCAGGTTCGAGTGGCAAGAGAGCTCCTACGAGCAGTACTTC | CASRFEWQESSYEQYF
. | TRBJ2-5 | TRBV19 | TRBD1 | TGTGCCAGTAGTACCCGGACAGGAGTGGCAGAGACCCAGTACTTC | CASSTRTGVAETQYF
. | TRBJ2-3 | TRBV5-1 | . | TGCGCCAGCGGATCCCGGGGGCCAGATACGCAGTATTTT | CASGSRGPDTQYF
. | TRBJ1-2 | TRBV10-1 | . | TGCGCCAGCAGTGAGACAGGGAACTATGGCTACACCTTC | CASSETGNYGYTF